This is a list of T cell receptor beta chains from one sample in a study of T-cell memory formation after mild COVID-19. TCRdb reanalysed the 5' RACE reads using MiXCR and keeps one entry per CDR3 protein. The sample gives about 430,000 distinct CDR3 sequences, more than 15% of which show up once; 20% to 25% is in the top ten. The sample was PBMCs or a T cell subset sorted from them (not recorded which). All receptors come from a man aged 18 to 30 who had mild COVID-19 (a few samples of this study predate the infection). Cell type and time point are not known. Both conserved end residues are part of each CDR3. The D gene is left open where the match is weak. Part of the rows lack a size; the others show once, few, many or a class for expanded clones.

>-|few|TRBV7-3|TRBJ2-5
CASSRNRGWQETQYF
TGTGCCAGCAGCCGGAATCGGGGGTGGCAAGAGACCCAGTACTTC
>TRBD1|-|TRBV4-1|TRBJ1-6
CASSQGRGFNSPLHF
TGCGCCAGCAGCCAAGGCAGGGGGTTTAATTCACCCCTCCACTTT
>-|many|TRBV27|TRBJ2-2
CAAGEGQNTGELFF
TGTGCCGCGGGGGAGGGACAGAACACCGGGGAGCTGTTTTTT
>-|few|TRBV5-5|TRBJ2-3
CASSRDGGARTDTQYF
TGTGCCAGCAGCCGTGACGGGGGCGCACGCACAGATACGCAGTATTTT
>-|once|TRBV5-6|TRBJ2-3
CASRTGFSDTQYF
TGTGCCAGCCGGACGGGGTTCTCAGATACGCAGTATTTT
>-|few|TRBV7-9|TRBJ1-1
CASSLEHFLTEAFF
TGTGCCAGCAGCTTAGAACATTTTTTGACTGAAGCTTTCTTT
>-|-|TRBV18|TRBJ1-3
CASSPESKRSTIYF
TGTGCCAGCTCACCAGAATCAAAAAGGAGCACCATATATTTT
>-|few|TRBV7-2|TRBJ2-3
CASSTRRITDTQYF
TGTGCCAGCAGCACACGGAGGATCACAGATACGCAGTATTTT
>TRBD1|few|TRBV5-5|TRBJ2-2
CASSTSRTGTTGELFF
TGTGCCAGCAGCACCTCGAGGACAGGGACCACCGGGGAGCTGTTTTTT
>TRBD1|-|TRBV4-3|TRBJ2-7
CASSLKGTGHRSYEQYF
TGCGCCAGCAGCCTAAAAGGGACAGGGCACAGGTCCTACGAGCAGTACTTC
>-|few|TRBV4-2|TRBJ2-7
CATSMQEGREQYF
TGTGCCACCAGCATGCAAGAGGGACGCGAGCAGTACTTC
>-|few|TRBV7-2|TRBJ1-2
CASSSGLFYGYTF
TGTGCCAGCAGCTCCGGACTCTTCTATGGCTACACCTTC
>-|-|TRBV5-6|TRBJ2-1
CASSSEGFGEQFF
TGTGCCAGCAGCTCGGAGGGATTTGGTGAGCAGTTCTTC
>-|few|TRBV5-1|TRBJ2-1
CASSLAPEWGEQFF
TGCGCCAGCAGCTTGGCTCCGGAATGGGGTGAGCAGTTCTTC
>TRBD2|-|TRBV5-6|TRBJ2-3
CASSLTSGAGDTQYF
TGTGCCAGCAGCTTGACTAGCGGGGCTGGAGATACGCAGTATTTT
>-|few|TRBV18|TRBJ1-1
CASSLMQGRAFF
TGTGCCAGCTCACTAATGCAGGGTCGGGCTTTCTTT
>TRBD2|-|TRBV28|TRBJ2-3
CASSFRGGNTDTQYF
TGTGCCAGCAGTTTTCGGGGGGGGAACACAGATACGCAGTATTTT
>-|many|TRBV7-2|TRBJ2-5
CASSLMAGVTRGETQYF
TGTGCCAGCAGCTTAATGGCGGGCGTTACACGAGGGGAGACCCAGTACTTC
>-|-|TRBV6-2/TRBV6-3|TRBJ2-4
CASTQSGNIQYF
TGTGCCAGCACTCAGTCAGGGAACATTCAGTACTTC
>TRBD1|few|TRBV6-2/TRBV6-3|TRBJ2-7
CASSYLDRAREQYF
TGTGCCAGCAGTTACCTGGACAGGGCGAGAGAGCAGTACTTC
>-|many|TRBV5-1|TRBJ2-3
CASSLEGRSSTDTQYF
TGCGCCAGCAGCTTGGAGGGCAGATCTAGCACAGATACGCAGTATTTT
>-|-|TRBV9|TRBJ1-3
CASSVQGFAGNTIYF
TGTGCCAGCAGCGTCCAGGGATTCGCTGGAAACACCATATATTTT
>-|-|TRBV5-1|TRBJ2-1
CASSSNLPGQFF
TGCGCCAGCAGCTCAAACCTTCCTGGGCAGTTCTTC
>TRBD2|-|TRBV20-1|TRBJ2-2
CSARTSGASNTGELFF
TGCAGTGCAAGGACTAGCGGAGCCTCGAACACCGGGGAGCTGTTTTTT
>-|-|TRBV28|TRBJ1-6
CASSSPLSPLHF
TGTGCCAGCAGTTCTCCCTTATCGCCCCTCCACTTT
>TRBD1|-|TRBV25-1|TRBJ1-2
CASSGTGIPYGYTF
TGTGCCAGCAGTGGGACAGGGATCCCCTATGGCTACACCTTC
>-|few|TRBV7-2|TRBJ2-7
CASSLSVGTPSYEQYF
TGTGCCAGCAGCTTAAGTGTCGGGACACCTTCCTACGAGCAGTACTTC
>-|few|TRBV29-1|TRBJ1-2
CSVGRERANYGYTF
TGCAGCGTTGGTCGAGAGCGAGCTAACTATGGCTACACCTTC
>-|-|TRBV4-1|TRBJ2-1
CASGRLPYNEQFF
TGCGCCTCGGGGAGACTCCCCTACAATGAGCAGTTCTTC
>-|few|TRBV11-2|TRBJ2-3
CASSLVAPDTQYF
TGTGCCAGCAGCTTAGTGGCCCCCGATACGCAGTATTTT
>TRBD1|-|TRBV11-2|TRBJ1-6
CASSPRDRDNSPLHF
TGTGCCAGCAGCCCTAGGGACAGAGATAATTCACCCCTCCACTTT
>TRBD1|-|TRBV20-1|TRBJ1-2
CSARDRTNYGYTF
TGCAGTGCCCGGGACAGGACTAACTATGGCTACACCTTC
>-|many|TRBV12-3/TRBV12-4|TRBJ1-2
CASSPRGGYGYTF
TGTGCCAGCAGCCCGAGGGGCGGCTATGGCTACACCTTC
>-|few|TRBV5-5|TRBJ2-2
CASTGLRNTGELFF
TGTGCCAGCACAGGGTTGCGGAACACCGGGGAGCTGTTTTTT
>-|once|TRBV6-2/TRBV6-3|TRBJ1-5
CASTRSRVSNQPQHF
TGTGCCAGCACCCGGAGTCGGGTCTCCAATCAGCCCCAGCATTTT
>-|-|TRBV6-4|TRBJ1-5
CTSSDSQRARDGPQHF
TGTACCAGCAGTGACTCTCAGCGTGCCCGTGATGGGCCCCAGCATTTT
>TRBD2|-|TRBV28|TRBJ2-3
CASSLGLAGETDTQYF
TGTGCCAGCAGTTTAGGGTTAGCGGGGGAGACCGATACGCAGTATTTT
>-|many|TRBV15|TRBJ1-4
CATSTAGATNEKLFF
TGTGCCACCAGCACAGCAGGGGCTACTAATGAAAAACTGTTTTTT
>TRBD2|few|TRBV7-2|TRBJ2-3
CASSQGLVRPDTQYF
TGTGCCAGCAGCCAAGGACTAGTCAGGCCAGATACGCAGTATTTT
>-|few|TRBV5-5|TRBJ2-5
CASSLDWETQYF
TGTGCCAGCAGCTTGGATTGGGAGACCCAGTACTTC
>TRBD1|many|TRBV7-8|TRBJ2-1
CASSLQGTGGNNEQFF
TGTGCCAGCAGCTTACAAGGGACAGGGGGTAACAATGAGCAGTTCTTC
>-|few|TRBV6-1|TRBJ1-2
CASSDQVHYGYTF
TGTGCCAGCAGTGACCAGGTCCACTATGGCTACACCTTC